Described below is a single TCR beta chain sequence and its context. One entry per CDR3 protein results from TCRdb running MiXCR on the 5' RACE reads. The sample yields roughly 690,000 distinct CDR3 sequences, less than 25% seen once. The length of the CDR3 is 15 residues. V gave up 6 bases and J gave up 5 bases; unmatched junction bases: 12. This specimen belongs to a study of identical twins. These data were also filed under a second study, of T cells expressing NK-cell markers. As that study records: Once again these clonotypes came out on top in the CD3+CD56-NKG2C+ fraction of four donors.

The sequencing sample was made of PBMCs. This TCR came from a woman aged 18 to 35 in good health. V and J are TRBV12-3 or TRBV12-4 and TRBJ2-5, with TRBD1 matching over 7 bases. In DNA, the CDR3 is TGTGCCAGCAGCCCCGGACAGGCGAGACGCGAGACCCAGTACTTC. As protein: CASSPGQARRETQYF.